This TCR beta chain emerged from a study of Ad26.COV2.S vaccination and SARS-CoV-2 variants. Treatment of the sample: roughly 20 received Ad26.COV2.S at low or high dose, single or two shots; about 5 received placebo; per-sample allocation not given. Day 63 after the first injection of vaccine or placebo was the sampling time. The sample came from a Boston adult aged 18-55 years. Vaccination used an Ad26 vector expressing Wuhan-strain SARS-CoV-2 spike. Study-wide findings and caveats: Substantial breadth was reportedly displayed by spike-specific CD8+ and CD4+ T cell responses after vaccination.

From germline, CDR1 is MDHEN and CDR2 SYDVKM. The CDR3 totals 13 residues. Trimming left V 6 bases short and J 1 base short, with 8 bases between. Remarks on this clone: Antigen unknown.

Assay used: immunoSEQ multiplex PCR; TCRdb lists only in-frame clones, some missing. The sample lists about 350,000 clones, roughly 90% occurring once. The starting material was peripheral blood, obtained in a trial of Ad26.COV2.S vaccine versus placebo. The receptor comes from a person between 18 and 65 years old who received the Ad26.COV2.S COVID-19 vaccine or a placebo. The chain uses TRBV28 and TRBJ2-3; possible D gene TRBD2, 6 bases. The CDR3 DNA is TGTGCCAGCAGGGCTAGCGGCACAGATACGCAGTATTTT. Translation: CASRASGTDTQYF.